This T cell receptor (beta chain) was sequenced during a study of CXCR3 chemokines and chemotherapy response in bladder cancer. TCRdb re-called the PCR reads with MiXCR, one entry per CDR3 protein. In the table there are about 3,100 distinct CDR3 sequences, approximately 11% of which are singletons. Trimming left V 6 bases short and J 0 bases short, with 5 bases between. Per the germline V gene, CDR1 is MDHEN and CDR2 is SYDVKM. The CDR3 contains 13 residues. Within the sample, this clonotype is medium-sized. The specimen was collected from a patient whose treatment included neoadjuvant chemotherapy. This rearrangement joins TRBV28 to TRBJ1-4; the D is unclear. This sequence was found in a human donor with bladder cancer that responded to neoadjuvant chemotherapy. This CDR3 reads CASSRPTNEKLFF. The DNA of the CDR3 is TGTGCCAGCAGCCGTCCAACTAATGAAAAACTGTTTTTT.